This record covers a single T cell receptor (beta chain). Its antigen remains unidentified. This sample is drawn from a study of cytomegalovirus exposure and HLA in healthy donors. In the study overall: Sequencing of 150 million to 200 million T cells in an earlier analysis found approximately 120 million unique TCR beta sequences. Study-level findings and limits: Most sequenced TCRs were rare (though some public TCRs occurred in many donors). According to an earlier analysis, most TCR beta V segments yielded productive rearrangements about 90% or about 30% of the time. The authors later found most CMV-associated TCR beta chains appeared HLA-restricted.

The PCR used 60 Vbeta and 13 Jbeta primers. Generated by immunoSEQ multiplex PCR, the TCRdb table keeps only in-frame clones and is missing some. The sample consists of about 73,000 clones, roughly 70% of them appearing once. This TCR was recovered from a man aged 65 to 85 in good health and CMV-seronegative. Sequencing was done on a sample of PBMCs.

DNA for the CDR3: TGCGCCAGCAGCCAAGATCTACGCGGGGAAGAGACCCAGTACTTC. Protein sequence: CASSQDLRGEETQYF. V usage is TRBV4-3 and J usage is TRBJ2-5; possibly TRBD2 for D (6 bases). The ends were cut back, 0 bases at V and 3 bases at J, with 11 bases in the middle. The CDR3 contains 15 residues. The germline V gene encodes CDR1 LGHNA and CDR2 YSLEER.